These 15 T cell receptor beta chains share one sample of origin, sequenced in a study of post-analysis software for immune sequencing data. These receptors lack a known antigen. Tagging with unique molecular identifiers was a feature of the TCR beta cDNA libraries. Using its own MiXCR run on the PCR reads, TCRdb lists one record per CDR3 protein. This table has 600,000 to 700,000 distinct CDR3 sequences, 55% to 60% appearing once. Study-wide results and caveats: Roughly 5 TRBV segments occurring more often in patients than controls included TRBV5-6, TRBV5-1 and TRBV20-1.

The source material was blood. The origin of the receptors is a girl aged 2 to 10 with multiple sclerosis.

The rearrangement uses TRBV7-8 and TRBJ2-3, with D uncertain. Germline assignment: CDR1 SGHVS and CDR2 FQNEAQ. This CDR3 has 16 residues. Trimming took off 4 bases at V and 4 bases at J, with 18 bases between the two ends. The CDR3, as DNA: TGTGCCAGCAGCTCGACCCGGGCCGGCGGCGCAGATACGCAGTATTTT. This translates into CASSSTRAGGADTQYF.

The chain carries TRBV6-1 and TRBJ2-5, with D maybe TRBD2 (6 bases). The CDR3 runs 11 residues. Germline V gene lookup returns CDR1 MNHNS and CDR2 SASEGT. The V gene lost 10 bases and the J gene lost 7 bases, with 13 bases spanning the gap. DNA of the CDR3: TGTGCCAATCGGGGGTCGGGGACCCAGTACTTC. It specifies CANRGSGTQYF.

This clonotype has just a few counts. V and J are TRBV2 and TRBJ2-7; D call uncertain. Trimming removed 6 bases at V and 2 bases at J, with 11 bases between. CDR3 size: 13 residues. Per germline, CDR1 SNHLY and CDR2 FYNNEI. CDR3 protein: CASRVDRAYEQYF. DNA for the CDR3: TGTGCCAGCAGGGTCGACCGAGCCTACGAGCAGTACTTC.

This chain joins TRBV14 and TRBJ2-7; TRBD2 agrees at 13 bases. TRBJ2-1 matches the DNA end more closely, so the J call is doubtful. Germline V lookup: CDR1 SGHDN, CDR2 FVKESK. CDR3 length: 16 amino acids. CDR3 DNA: TGTGCCAGCAGCCGCCGACTAGCGGGAGGTCTTCGTGAGCAGTTCTTC. Encoded protein: CASSRRLAGGLREQFF.

The chain recombines TRBV27 with TRBJ2-7; a weak D match, TRBD2 (6 bases). Germline-derived CDR1 and CDR2 are MNHEY and SMNVEV (reference sequence). The CDR3 is made up of 14 amino acids. The V end was cut by 2 bases, the J end by 4 bases, with 12 bases between. Written as DNA, the CDR3 is TGTGCCAGCAGTTTACGGGAGCCAGTATACGAGCAGTACTTC. It encodes CASSLREPVYEQYF.

This chain links TRBV20-1 with TRBJ2-7, with 9 bases identical to TRBD1. Germline V lookup: CDR1 DFQATT, CDR2 SNEGSKA (reference sequence). V lost 3 bases to trimming and J lost 3 bases; unmatched junction nucleotides: 6. This CDR3 contains 14 residues. CDR3 DNA: TGCAGTGCTAGGGGGACAGGGAGCCACTACGAGCAGTACTTC. It specifies CSARGTGSHYEQYF.

J is TRBJ2-7 and V is TRBV20-1, with 7 bases that match TRBD2. The CDR3 has 14 residues. V was pared by 6 bases and J by 4 bases, with 12 bases of the junction left unmatched. CDR1 and CDR2 (germline): DFQATT, SNEGSKA (reference sequence). The CDR3 loop is CSARDYSSLYEQYF. CDR3 bases: TGCAGTGCCAGGGACTATAGCAGTTTGTACGAGCAGTACTTC.

J is TRBJ1-4 and V is TRBV7-9, with a possible D match to TRBD1 (6 bases). CDR1 and CDR2 from the germline V gene are SEHNR and FQNEAQ (reference sequence). Deletions cut 4 bases from V and 15 bases from J, with 12 bases between. This CDR3 is built from 11 residues. In DNA, the CDR3 is TGTGCCAGCAGCTCGGGACAACCGTTGTTTTTT. Its translation: CASSSGQPLFF.

This chain uses TRBV12-3 or TRBV12-4 with TRBJ2-3; D may be TRBD1 or TRBD2 (5 bases each). The CDR3 has 15 residues. Trimming left V 5 bases short and J 5 bases short, with 17 bases between. CDR3 loop: CASSPTGTSGDTQYF. The CDR3 DNA sequence: TGTGCCAGCAGTCCGACCGGGACGAGCGGAGATACGCAGTATTTT.

CDR3 nucleotides: TGTGCCAGCAGTTCTCGGACTAGCGGGGGGGTTTACAATGAGCAGTTCTTC. Translating it yields CASSSRTSGGVYNEQFF. This chain connects TRBV6-2 or TRBV6-3 to TRBJ2-1, with 15 bases aligning to TRBD2. V shed 4 bases, J shed 4 bases, and the junction held 5 bases outside the gene matches. The CDR3 is 17 amino acids. From germline, CDR1 is MNHEY and CDR2 SVGEGT.

The gene calls are TRBV7-9 and TRBJ2-1; 10 bases are shared with TRBD2. This CDR3 has 16 amino acids. In germline, CDR1 is SEHNR, CDR2 FQNEAQ (reference sequence). Trimming removed 5 bases from V and 10 bases from J; junction bases left unmatched: 14. CDR3 residues: CASSPSSGRPRGEQFF. Here the CDR3 DNA reads TGTGCCAGCAGCCCATCTAGCGGGAGACCAAGGGGGGAGCAGTTCTTC.

The chain joins TRBV15 to TRBJ1-5, with 7 bases lining up with TRBD1. The V and J ends lost 0 bases and 2 bases, in that order; junction bases with no gene match: 4. This CDR3 has 16 residues. Germline assignment: CDR1 LNHNV and CDR2 YYDKDF (reference sequence). CDR3 coding DNA: TGTGCCACCAGCAGAGACAGGGGGGGGGGCAATCAGCCCCAGCATTTT. Its translation is CATSRDRGGGNQPQHF.

This clonotype has only a few counts. The CDR3 protein is CSVAVIPGNEQFF. The CDR3 bases are TGCAGCGTTGCTGTAATCCCGGGGAATGAGCAGTTCTTC. The chain joins TRBV29-1 to TRBJ2-1, with D tentatively TRBD2 (5 bases). Germline V gives CDR1 SQVTM, CDR2 ANQGSEA. The CDR3 totals 13 residues. V was cut by 4 bases and J by 7 bases, with 14 bases left in between.

J is TRBJ2-6 and V is TRBV4-3, with D unclear. The V gene lost 0 bases and the J gene lost 0 bases, with 3 bases spanning the gap. The CDR3 has 15 amino acids. Germline assignment: CDR1 LGHNA and CDR2 YSLEER. The CDR3 protein is CASSQDASGANVLTF. For the CDR3, the DNA is TGCGCCAGCAGCCAAGACGCCTCTGGGGCCAACGTCCTGACTTTC.

Written as DNA, the CDR3 is TGTGCCAGCAGCGTATCCGATAGGGACACGCAGTATTTT. Its translation is CASSVSDRDTQYF. The V gene is TRBV9, the J gene TRBJ2-3, with D possibly called TRBD1 or TRBD2 (5 bases each). The V end was cut by 1 base, the J end by 9 bases, with 12 bases between. The CDR3 covers 13 residues. The V gene's germline CDR1 is SGDLS and CDR2 YYNGEE.